What follows is one TCR beta chain and its context. Its antigen has not been determined. Nothing much larger sits one base from this clone, and base qualities are not available. The data are from a study of T cells in Graves' hyperthyroidism and ophthalmopathy (dated by TCRdb to about 2019). Looking at the study overall: Peripheral blood samples were taken at initial diagnosis, before any treatment was given. Prospective prediction of ophthalmopathy was tested in an independent validation cohort of about 19 hyperthyroidism patients and 17 patients who later progressed to ophthalmopathy. The paper describes TCR Vbeta CDR3 sequencing of around 130 peripheral blood samples, made up of 43 ophthalmopathy patients, roughly 72 hyperthyroidism patients and roughly 17 progressor patients. In about 6 Graves' hyperthyroidism patients, the study also compared T-cell repertoires from thyroid tissue with T-cell repertoires from blood. After blood sampling, hyperthyroidism patients were treated with methimazole at a starting dose of 30 mg daily, and ophthalmopathy patients were treated with high-dose intravenous methylprednisolone. A discovery cohort of roughly 100 patients, approximately 45 with Graves' ophthalmopathy and more than 55 with stable Graves' hyperthyroidism, was used to find distinguishing TCR V-J signatures. For training and testing, the 80 to 100 patients in the discovery cohort were randomly divided in a 7:3 ratio.

V is pruned by 3 bases and J by 8 bases, leaving 9 bases of the junction without a gene match. The germline V gene yields SGDLS for CDR1 and YYNGEE for CDR2. CDR3 length: 15 amino acids, cysteine to phenylalanine. This entry keeps only the CDR3 DNA: 45 bases, framed from base 1. On the study overall, not on this receptor specifically: In validation, the model predicted progression to ophthalmopathy with around 71% sensitivity and 72.22% specificity, a median of 6.5 months before onset. Sample size was not statistically predetermined, and investigators were not blinded to group allocation. Most expanded thyroid clonotypes (frequency above 0.001) were also detected in blood, a finding suggesting that blood repertoires may reflect thyroid immune responses. Ophthalmopathy was separated from stable hyperthyroidism by a 13 V-J signature model, with over 85% sensitivity and 81% to 82% specificity obtained in cross-validation and 80%/75% obtained in testing.

Graves' hyperthyroidism was defined as stable when no progression to ophthalmopathy occurred over 18 months of follow-up. The hyperthyroidism patients were between 18 and 65 years old and newly diagnosed, with a disease duration of less than 2 months. The study excluded patients with uncontrolled infections, other autoimmune diseases, pregnancy or lactation. Diagnoses were established on the basis of clinical symptoms, serum thyroxine and TRAb, thyroid ultrasound, and orbital computed tomography. PBMCs were isolated from 8 to 10 ml of fresh peripheral blood by Ficoll-Paque density gradient centrifugation. Total RNA was extracted using Trizol reagent, and RNA quality was assessed on an Agilent 2100 Bioanalyzer. Amplification of TCR beta CDR3 regions was carried out from RNA transcripts. The first round of RT-PCR for the TCR CDR3 was performed with the HTBI primer set and the Qiagen OneStep RT-PCR kit. Libraries were constructed in a second round of multiplex PCR, after which size selection and purification were carried out. Paired-end sequencing of the libraries was performed with 100 bp reads on an Illumina HiSeq2000. The original pipeline was this. SOAPnuke was used to process the raw data, throwing out any read that contained adapters or uncalled bases, had a mean Phred below 15, or lacked an exact constant-primer or identifier match. High-quality paired reads were merged using COPE v1.2.5, and each unique nucleotide sequence was defined as a clonotype. MiTCR v1.1 was used to align clonotypes to the IMGT TRBV, TRBD and TRBJ reference segments. Only V-J combinations with frequency above 0.0001, covering 99% to 99.2% of repertoires, were analysed. The TCS score was defined as the ratio of F50 (clonal expansion) to E x V (chaos), calculated using BLOSUM62-based TCRdist between CDR3 peptides within each V-J. Welch's t-statistics and random forest reduced around 550 V-J features to 13, which were used in a naive Bayes classifier (R e1071). TCRdb itself trimmed the public reads at Q25 with fastp, ran MiXCR and retained productive beta chains. A single entry per CDR3 protein holds the most common genes and DNA from its merged rows. TCRdb, rather than the study authors, made the V and J calls. In this sample the table shows 300,000 to 450,000 distinct CDR3 sequences, around 13% of which occur a single time. Of the sample, roughly 9.6% falls within the top ten clones.

This clonotype originated in a woman in her sixties with Graves' hyperthyroidism. What was sequenced was blood. Here the chain combines TRBV9 and TRBJ2-1, and TRBD2 matches 9 of the central bases. The CDR3 has the sequence CASSATGTSPHEQFF. DNA sequence: TGTGCCAGCAGCGCAACCGGGACTAGCCCCCATGAGCAGTTCTTC.